Each of the 17 T cell receptor beta chains below was sequenced from the same sample in a study of T cell repertoires in cytomegalovirus infection. MiXCR was run by TCRdb on the reads, yielding one entry per CDR3 protein. The profile covers approximately 390,000 distinct CDR3 sequences, with nearly 35% appearing a single time and approximately 15% taken by the ten largest. No antigen is known for these receptors. The sequencing used cultured PBMCs, collected from culture after CMV antigen stimulation. These receptors were taken from a human donor in good health (CMV status not recorded). Some clones in this sample may be carry-over from other donors' samples.

This clonotype was seen only a few times. The chain is built from TRBV12-3 or TRBV12-4 and TRBJ2-5; D ambiguous. This CDR3 spans 14 amino acids. Trimming removed 2 bases at V and 5 bases at J, with 12 bases between. The CDR3 loop is CASSLRATLETQYF. The CDR3, as DNA: TGTGCCAGCAGTTTAAGGGCAACGCTGGAGACCCAGTACTTC.

The chain is built from TRBV18 and TRBJ1-1; D might be TRBD1 (6 bases). This CDR3 has 16 residues. V was trimmed by 2 bases and J by 5 bases, leaving 18 bases between them. Per the germline V gene, CDR1 is KGHSH and CDR2 is LQKENI. This CDR3 reads CASSPNSGVGGTEAFF. The CDR3 nucleotides are TGTGCCAGCTCACCAAACTCAGGGGTGGGGGGGACTGAAGCTTTCTTT.

This rearrangement joins TRBV10-3 to TRBJ2-5, with a weak D call TRBD2 (6 bases). The CDR3 runs 15 residues. The germline V and J ends were trimmed by 3 bases and 2 bases, with 13 bases remaining between them. The germline V gene has CDR1 ENHRY and CDR2 SYGVKD. In DNA, the CDR3 is TGTGCCATCAGTGACGCGACGGGAGATCAAGAGACCCAGTACTTC. It encodes CAISDATGDQETQYF.

The V and J genes are TRBV2 and TRBJ1-5, with 11 bases fitting TRBD1. After removal of 7 bases from V and 5 bases from J, the junction contained 4 bases not matched to a gene. CDR3 length: 14 residues. Looked up from germline, CDR1 is SNHLY and CDR2 is FYNNEI. In DNA form, the CDR3 reads TGTGCCAGCAACCCGGGACAGGGGGATCAGCCCCAGCATTTT. It translates to CASNPGQGDQPQHF.

This rearrangement joins TRBV27 to TRBJ2-6, with 7 bases that match TRBD2. The junction had 13 bases not matched to a gene; V was cut back by 7 bases and J by 4 bases. The CDR3 covers 17 residues. Germline CDR1 is MNHEY and CDR2 is SMNVEV (reference sequence). The CDR3 reads CASMRQTTAGGANVLTF. CDR3 nucleotide sequence: TGTGCCAGCATGAGGCAGACAACAGCGGGAGGGGCCAACGTCCTGACTTTC.

This chain uses TRBV11-1 with TRBJ2-1; 12 bases fit TRBD2. The CDR3 consists of 15 residues. Germline V gene lookup returns CDR1 SGHAT and CDR2 FQDESV (reference sequence). V was pared by 5 bases and J by 6 bases, with 5 bases of the junction left unmatched. This chain's CDR3 is CASSIGLAGTNEQFF. The CDR3 region has the DNA TGTGCCAGCAGCATCGGACTAGCGGGAACCAATGAGCAGTTCTTC.

This clonotype was seen only a few times. The chain couples TRBV4-3 to TRBJ2-5; D tentatively fits TRBD1 or TRBD2 (7 bases each). This CDR3 has 17 residues. The germline gives CDR1 LGHNA, CDR2 YSLEER. Between the trimmed V and J ends, which lost 0 bases and 4 bases, there was a span of 18 bases. Here the CDR3 reads CASSQDGGGGAGETQYF. CDR3 in DNA: TGCGCCAGCAGCCAAGATGGGGGAGGGGGCGCCGGAGAGACCCAGTACTTC.

The rearrangement links TRBV7-2 to TRBJ2-6, with TRBD2 as a possible D gene (6 bases). This CDR3 has 19 amino acids. V dropped 2 bases and J dropped 1 base, with 18 bases sitting between them. CDR1 is SGHTA, CDR2 FQGNSA, per germline. Here the CDR3 reads CASSLSPSAETSGANVLTF. The CDR3, as DNA: TGTGCCAGCAGCTTATCCCCTAGCGCGGAAACTTCTGGGGCCAACGTCCTGACTTTC.

V gene TRBV5-4 combines with J gene TRBJ2-3; D ambiguous. This CDR3 has 15 residues. Germline CDR1 is SGHNT and CDR2 is YYREEE (reference sequence). The germline V and J ends were trimmed by 2 bases and 4 bases, with 14 bases remaining between them. The chain's CDR3 is CASSLDPTTADTQYF. CDR3 in DNA: TGTGCCAGCAGCTTAGATCCCACGACGGCAGATACGCAGTATTTT.

This clonotype was counted a single time. The rearrangement joins TRBV6-2 or TRBV6-3 to TRBJ1-2; D may be TRBD1 (5 bases). The CDR3 is made up of 15 amino acids. Trimming shortened V by 5 bases and J by 3 bases, and 16 bases separated the two germline ends. Per germline, CDR1 MNHEY and CDR2 SVGEGT. The CDR3 loop is CASSQRGDLDYGYTF. The CDR3 region has the DNA TGTGCCAGCAGTCAACGTGGGGACTTGGACTATGGCTACACCTTC.

The rearrangement links TRBV2 to TRBJ2-5; 7 bases map to TRBD2. The CDR3 runs to 15 residues. The germline gives CDR1 SNHLY, CDR2 FYNNEI. The ends lost 8 bases at V and 2 bases at J; junction bases unmatched: 11. The chain's CDR3 is CASGGVAISQETQYF. CDR3 DNA sequence: TGTGCCAGCGGGGGGGTAGCAATCTCTCAAGAGACCCAGTACTTC.

This clonotype was recorded at least ten times. The chain uses TRBV29-1 and TRBJ1-1; D ambiguous. The V end lost 7 bases, the J end lost 0 bases, and 6 bases lay between the germline ends. The V gene's germline CDR1 is SQVTM and CDR2 ANQGSEA. The CDR3 runs 11 residues. DNA of the CDR3: TGCAGCGGACGGTTGAACACTGAAGCTTTCTTT. Translated: CSGRLNTEAFF.

This clonotype came up a few times. The chain combines TRBV12-3 or TRBV12-4 with TRBJ1-1; D unresolved. The CDR3 is made up of 13 amino acids. Trimming left V 1 base short and J 1 base short, with 4 bases between. The CDR3 protein is CASSLVANTEAFF. The DNA of the CDR3 is TGTGCCAGCAGTTTAGTCGCGAACACTGAAGCTTTCTTT.

This clonotype showed up many times. This chain joins TRBV7-2 and TRBJ1-1, with D possibly matching TRBD1 (6 bases). Trimming cost V 1 base and J 3 bases, with 9 bases left between them. Germline assignment: CDR1 SGHTA and CDR2 FQGNSA. The CDR3 loop spans 14 amino acids. The DNA for the CDR3 is TGTGCCAGCAGCTTAGGTAGGGGGTACACTGAAGCTTTCTTT. Its translation: CASSLGRGYTEAFF.

V gene TRBV28 combines with J gene TRBJ2-7, with D perhaps TRBD1 or TRBD2 (5 bases each). Looked up from germline, CDR1 is MDHEN and CDR2 is SYDVKM. The CDR3 has 15 residues. Trimming took off 6 bases at V and 3 bases at J, with 18 bases between the two ends. This chain's CDR3 is CASSLGSGSRYEQYF. In nucleotides, the CDR3 is TGTGCCAGCAGCCTAGGCTCAGGGAGTCGCTACGAGCAGTACTTC.

The chain is built from TRBV9 and TRBJ2-1; D is perhaps TRBD2 (6 bases). V was cut by 0 bases and J by 7 bases, with 20 bases left in between. Germline V gives CDR1 SGDLS, CDR2 YYNGEE. This CDR3 is 17 amino acids long. The CDR3 nucleotides are TGTGCCAGCAGCGTAGCAGGGTCGGGGGTTGTGGGTAATGAGCAGTTCTTC. Translation: CASSVAGSGVVGNEQFF.

This chain joins TRBV6-6 and TRBJ1-1; possible D gene TRBD1, 5 bases. The CDR3 is made up of 13 amino acids. Germline lookup yields CDR1 MNHNY and CDR2 SVGAGI (reference sequence). Trimming removed 10 bases from V and 6 bases from J, with 18 bases in between. CDR3 amino acids: CAITSRGSSEAFF. The CDR3 DNA is TGTGCCATCACAAGCCGGGGCTCCTCTGAAGCTTTCTTT.